This paragraph covers one TCR beta chain sequence. This clonotype was observed a handful of times. The target of this receptor is not known. Base qualities are not at hand, and no much larger clone is one base apart. This entry belongs to a study of blood T cells in healthy people across ages (dated by TCRdb to 2015 to 2017). Study-level background: In model experiments, roughly one uniquely barcoded TCR beta cDNA molecule per two T cells was captured by template switching. The donors were divided into four age groups: young (average around 16 years), middle-aged (approximately 39), aged (approximately 62) and long-lived (roughly 88). The study measured age-related changes in TCR beta repertoire diversity using deep sequencing normalized with unique cDNA molecular identifiers. Two additional independent replicas of 1 million unique cDNA reads from the same blood draw were analyzed for two donors (one aged 18 to 30 and one aged 80 or older). To avoid experimental bias, donors of different ages were randomly spread across the sequencing lanes.

Library prep was done by 5' RACE. For sequencing, an Illumina HiSeq 2500 was employed. The second PCR ran for about 6 to 11 cycles and used a J-beta primer mix along with a sample-barcoded 5' primer. A template-switch 5' adaptor carrying 12 random nucleotides introduced a unique molecular identifier onto each TCR beta cDNA molecule. Each sample yielded at least 3 million CDR3-containing paired-end reads. All of the RNA was converted into first-strand cDNA using the Mint cDNA synthesis kit, with a TRBC-specific oligonucleotide serving as the primer. After uracil-DNA glycosylase treatment, a first 18-cycle PCR used universal primers M1SS and BC2_uni_R on all cDNA. The authors' analysis ran thus. For normalization, 1 million high-quality reads, each with a distinct molecular identifier, were randomly selected from each sample. Reads with shared molecular identifiers were discarded instead of being binned into consensus sequences. CDR3 identification, clonotype clustering and error correction used MiTCR with a Q25 quality threshold and the strictest error-elimination algorithm. Lower-bound total TCR beta diversity was estimated with a nonparametric unseen species model using Euler transformation. TCRdb reanalyzed the raw reads on its own, using fastp at Q25 for trimming and MiXCR for clone calling, and kept in-frame beta chains. All rows with the same CDR3 protein become a single entry with the most common DNA and genes. Clone size and V and J calls follow TCRdb, not the original study. Within this sample are fewer than 1,000,000 distinct CDR3 sequences, with about 45% of them counted one time only. Clones ranked in the top ten supply 15% to 20% of the sample.

Germline trimming: 4 bases from V, 2 bases from J; junction bases outside gene matches: 9. From the cysteine up to the phenylalanine, the CDR3 has a length of 17 residues. Only the CDR3 DNA stays, 51 bases, in frame from base 1. Based on the germline V gene, the CDR1 and CDR2 sequences are SGHRS and YFSETQ. Results the study describes overall, beyond this receptor: The long-lived group showed more naive CD4+ T cells, fewer expanded clones and increased TCR diversity than the aged group, suggesting age selection. As age increased, observed TCR beta diversity per million T cells dropped in a roughly linear way, and a significant reduction was already evident by age 40. Because profiling used bulk unsorted PBMCs, naive and antigen-experienced compartments could not be compared conclusively. Estimates of total diversity based on one million sequenced T cells were regarded as lower bounds and as underestimates. Because donor CMV infection status was unknown, age-related changes in expanded clonotypes were potentially confounded. A strong correlation was found between observed TCR beta diversity and the percentage of naive T cells measured by flow cytometry.

Systemically healthy Caucasian individuals from Russia, 35 to 50 in total and aged roughly 6 to 90 years, were included as donors. Each donor gave approximately 10 milliliters of peripheral blood, collected into EDTA-treated Vacutainer tubes. PBMCs were isolated by Ficoll-Paque density-gradient centrifugation, with at least 6.5 million obtained per sample. Total RNA, at least 5 micrograms per sample, was extracted from PBMCs with Trizol reagent. For every donor, an aliquot of PBMCs went through flow cytometry to measure the percentages of naive CD45RAhigh/CD27high T cells. Specimen: blood. The chain couples TRBV5-1 to TRBJ2-1; TRBD2 matches 10 bases in the middle. This TCR was sampled from a man aged 80 or over in good health. The nucleotides are TGCGCCAGCAGCCTGCTTCTAGCGGGAGCTGCCTACAATGAGCAGTTCTTC. It encodes CASSLLLAGAAYNEQFF.